A selection of T cell receptor beta chains follows, all from one sample in a study of cytomegalovirus exposure and HLA in healthy donors. Generated by immunoSEQ multiplex PCR, the TCRdb table keeps only in-frame clones and is missing some. The sample consists of 170,000 or so clones, roughly 80% of them appearing once. The sample taken for sequencing was PBMCs. The receptors here all came from a man aged 55 to 70 in good health and CMV-seronegative. Each CDR3 is given with its conserved first and last residue. A D gene is named only where the DNA matches it firmly. Clone size is given for some rows only: seen once, a few or many times, or a class if the clone is expanded.

>.|TRBJ1-5|TRBV29-1|.
TGCAGCGTCTCGACAGGCCTTAATCAGCCCCAGCATTTT
CSVSTGLNQPQHF
>TRBD1|TRBJ1-2|TRBV29-1|many
TGCAGCGTTTCGACAGGGGGGAACTATGGCTACACCTTC
CSVSTGGNYGYTF
>.|TRBJ1-1|TRBV28|.
TGTGCCAGCAGTTTCAGTCTCGGGAGCACTGAAGCTTTCTTT
CASSFSLGSTEAFF
>TRBD1|TRBJ1-1|TRBV7-9|.
TGTGCCAGCAGCCCGGGGACAGGGGGCCAAATGGACACTGAAGCTTTCTTT
CASSPGTGGQMDTEAFF
>TRBD1|TRBJ2-2|TRBV5-6|.
TGTGCCAGCAGCTTCCGGGACAGGGGCACCGGGGAGCTGTTTTTT
CASSFRDRGTGELFF
>.|TRBJ1-1|TRBV6-5|.
TGTGCCAGCAGTCCGTTAGACAGGTCGGTCACTGAAGCTTTCTTT
CASSPLDRSVTEAFF
>.|TRBJ2-7|TRBV7-8|.
TGTGCCAGCAGCTTAGAGGCTAGTTTGGACGAGCAGTACTTC
CASSLEASLDEQYF
>TRBD1|TRBJ2-1|TRBV9|.
TGTGCCAACCCCGCCGGGACAGGGGAGAACAATGAGCAGTTCTTC
CANPAGTGENNEQFF
>.|TRBJ2-6|TRBV28|.
TGTGCCAGCAGTTTACTCACAGGGAGCTCTGGGGCCAACGTCCTGACTTTC
CASSLLTGSSGANVLTF
>.|TRBJ2-7|TRBV28|few
TGTGCCAGCAGTGGGGGGACCCCCTACGAGCAGTACTTC
CASSGGTPYEQYF
>.|TRBJ1-1|TRBV27|.
TGTGCCAGCAGTACCCTGGGCAGGGTAACTGAAGCTTTCTTT
CASSTLGRVTEAFF
>.|TRBJ1-3|TRBV7-2|.
TGTGCCAGCAGCCAGGACCGTCTAGCGCACTCTGGAAACACCATATATTTT
CASSQDRLAHSGNTIYF
>.|TRBJ1-1|TRBV7-9|.
TGTGCCAGCAGCTTGCACATGAACACTGAAGCTTTCTTT
CASSLHMNTEAFF
>.|TRBJ2-2|TRBV18|.
TGTGCCAGCTCGCAGACAGGCGCGAACACCGGGGAGCTGTTTTTT
CASSQTGANTGELFF
>.|TRBJ1-1|TRBV30|.
TGTGCCTGGAGTGTACTAAGGTCAGGTAGGGGGGCTTTCTTT
CAWSVLRSGRGAFF
>TRBD1|TRBJ2-7|TRBV5-5|.
TGTGCCAGCAGCTCGGGGACAGGGAACTACGAGCAGTACTTC
CASSSGTGNYEQYF
>.|TRBJ2-4|TRBV18|few
TGTGCCAGCTCACTACTCAGGGATCCCACCGGAATGGCCAAAAACATTCAGTACTTC
CASSLLRDPTGMAKNIQYF
>.|TRBJ1-1|TRBV6-1|few
TGTGCCACACATGAAGCTTTCTTT
CATHEAFF
>TRBD1|TRBJ2-7|TRBV6-5|.
TGTGCCAGCAGTTTCCGGGACAGGGGGGGCTACGAGCAGTACTTC
CASSFRDRGGYEQYF
>.|TRBJ1-5|TRBV30|.
TGTGCCTGGAGTGTAGGCAGGGGCAGGGAGCCCCAGCATTTT
CAWSVGRGREPQHF
>.|TRBJ2-1|TRBV7-9|.
TGTGCCAGCAGCTCTAGCCAGGGGCGGAATGAGCAGTTCTTC
CASSSSQGRNEQFF
>TRBD2|TRBJ2-2|TRBV5-5|once
TGTGCCAGCAGTTCTCTTACCCGGATGTCTAGCGGTGCCGGGGAGCTGTTTTTT
CASSSLTRMSSGAGELFF
>.|TRBJ1-6|TRBV19|few
TGTGCCAGTAGTCCTGAGCGAAAAGCCCCTAATTCACCCCTCCACTTT
CASSPERKAPNSPLHF
>.|TRBJ2-2|TRBV2|.
TGTGCCAGCGGGGCGGGGCCGCGTACCGGGGAGCTGTTTTTT
CASGAGPRTGELFF
>TRBD2|TRBJ2-5|TRBV28|few
TGTGCCAGCAGTGGGGGAGTGGAGCGGGAGGGAAAGACCCAGTACTTC
CASSGGVEREGKTQYF
>.|TRBJ2-1|TRBV5-4|.
TGTGCCAGCAGCTTGGGCAGAGAGAGGTACGACAATGAGCAGTTCTTC
CASSLGRERYDNEQFF
>TRBD2|TRBJ2-7|TRBV7-8|.
TGTGCCAGCAGCTTCTCTAGCGGGGTACAGCAGTACTTC
CASSFSSGVQQYF
>TRBD1|TRBJ2-7|TRBV5-1|few
TGCGCCAGCAGCTTGGCCAGACCCTGGCAGGGGGCAAACTACGAGCAGTACTTC
CASSLARPWQGANYEQYF
>TRBD1|TRBJ2-7|TRBV6-4|.
TGTGCCAGCCCGACCCCAGACAGGGGCCGCTACGAGCAGTACTTC
CASPTPDRGRYEQYF
>TRBD1|TRBJ1-6|TRBV2|once
TGTGCCAGCAGTAGGGACAGGGGAGTGGATTCACCCCTCCACTTT
CASSRDRGVDSPLHF
>TRBD2|TRBJ2-1|TRBV11-2|.
TGTGCCAGCAGCCGGACTAGCGGGAGCTGGGATGAGCAGTTCTTC
CASSRTSGSWDEQFF
>TRBD1|TRBJ1-3|TRBV7-6|.
TGTGCCAGCAGCTTAAACCCTGCAGGGGGCGGAAACACCATATATTTT
CASSLNPAGGGNTIYF
>TRBD2|TRBJ2-1|TRBV27|.
TGTGCCAGCAGTCCATACCAGACTAGCGGGAGGGCCCACGAGCAGTTCTTC
CASSPYQTSGRAHEQFF
>.|TRBJ2-7|TRBV5-8|.
TGTGCCAGCAGCTTCAGGGGGGTCTACGAGCAGTACTTC
CASSFRGVYEQYF
>.|TRBJ2-7|TRBV6-1|.
TGTGCCAGCAGTGAAGGGGCATCCTACGAGCAGTACTTC
CASSEGASYEQYF
>.|TRBJ1-4|TRBV4-2|.
TGTGCCAGCAGCCAAGATGGGCGGGTCGGAGAAAAACTGTTTTTT
CASSQDGRVGEKLFF
>.|TRBJ2-3|TRBV10-3|few
TGTGCCATCAGTGAGTTTCAGTCCACAGATACGCAGTATTTT
CAISEFQSTDTQYF
>TRBD1|TRBJ1-2|TRBV18|.
TGTGCCAGCTCGCAGGGACAGGGAGGTGGCTACACCTTC
CASSQGQGGGYTF
>.|TRBJ1-1|TRBV19|.
TGTGCCAGTACGTTGGGGGGGAACACTGAAGCTTTCTTT
CASTLGGNTEAFF
>.|TRBJ2-1|TRBV6-1|.
TGTGCCAGCAGTGAGGTGGCGGGAAACAATGAGCAGTTCTTC
CASSEVAGNNEQFF
>TRBD2|TRBJ2-7|TRBV27|.
TGTGCCAGCAGTCGGTCGGGAGGGCCCTGGGAGCAGTACTTC
CASSRSGGPWEQYF